A single sample gave rise to the 13 T cell receptor beta chains below, sequenced in a study of shared clonotypes between healthy human individuals. TCRdb's copy holds only in-frame clones and misses some; the assay was immunoSEQ multiplex PCR. The sample lists millions of clones, about 93% occurring once. Naive CD8 cells comprised CD45RO-negative, CCR7-positively selected cells, excluding terminally differentiated effector memory CD45RA+ cells. The sequencing input was naive CD8+ T cells from PBMCs. The origin of the receptors is a man aged 18 to 29 in good health. Some clones in this sample may be carry-over from other donors' samples.

The V gene is TRBV11-2, the J gene TRBJ1-4; no clear D gene. The length of the CDR3 is 13 residues. The V gene's germline CDR1 is SGHAT and CDR2 FQNNGV. With 0 bases removed from V and 6 bases from J, the gap between germline ends came to 5 bases. CDR3: CASSLDHYEKLFF. In nucleotides, the CDR3 is TGTGCCAGCAGCTTAGATCACTATGAAAAACTGTTTTTT.

The table lists this clone with a count of one. The V gene is TRBV6-1, the J gene TRBJ2-7; D not certain. The CDR3 contains 14 residues. With 4 bases removed from V and 3 bases from J, the gap between germline ends came to 13 bases. Germline V gene data show CDR1 as MNHNS and CDR2 as SASEGT. The DNA of the CDR3 is TGTGCCAGCAGTGGTAGGACGCGCATCTACGAGCAGTACTTC. It encodes CASSGRTRIYEQYF.

J is TRBJ2-3 and V is TRBV2; no reliable D call. Trimming cost V 5 bases and J 7 bases, with 13 bases left between them. The CDR3 has 13 residues. Germline CDR1 SNHLY, CDR2 FYNNEI. This CDR3 is CASSSIEVYTQYF. As DNA, the CDR3 is TGTGCCAGCAGTTCTATAGAGGTATATACGCAGTATTTT.

As concerns this clone: Within the sample, other DNA sequences also encode this same CDR3. The rearrangement joins TRBV28 to TRBJ1-5; D gene unclear. Germline loops: CDR1 MDHEN, CDR2 SYDVKM. There are 13 residues in the CDR3. V was clipped by 2 bases and J by 5 bases, with 7 bases between them. CDR3 in amino acids: CASSLAGDQPQHF. CDR3 bases: TGTGCCAGCAGTTTAGCCGGGGATCAGCCCCAGCATTTT.

The V and J genes are TRBV7-2 and TRBJ1-2; perhaps TRBD1 as D (5 bases). CDR1 and CDR2 (germline): SGHTA, FQGNSA. The CDR3 covers 15 residues. Trimming left V 0 bases short and J 5 bases short, with 13 bases between. CDR3 region: CASSLATGGGYGYTF. Here the CDR3 DNA reads TGTGCCAGCAGCTTAGCAACCGGGGGAGGATATGGCTACACCTTC. The variable domain in full, completed from reference TRBV7-2 and TRBJ1-2, reads GAGVSQSPSNKVTEKGKDVELRCDPISGHTALYWYRQSLGQGLEFLIYFQGNSAPDKSGLPSDRFSAERTGGSVSTLTIQRTQQEDSAVYLCASSLATGGGYGYTFGSGTRLTVV.

V gene TRBV11-2 combines with J gene TRBJ2-7; 7 bases match TRBD2. V dropped 4 bases and J dropped 6; count of bases not matched to a gene: 15. The CDR3 is 16 residues long. Germline V gene sequence: CDR1 SGHAT, CDR2 FQNNGV. The CDR3 loop reads CASSSRGFAGEGEQYF. The CDR3 coding sequence is TGTGCCAGCAGCTCGCGGGGATTTGCGGGGGAAGGCGAGCAGTACTTC.

A remark on this clone: A read error may produce the germline difference seen at one junction end. The rearrangement joins TRBV2 to TRBJ2-5, with D possibly matching TRBD1 (6 bases). The germline gives CDR1 SNHLY, CDR2 FYNNEI. This CDR3 region has 14 residues. The CDR3 sequence is CAGSRDTLQETQYF. As DNA, the CDR3 is TGTGCCGGCAGCCGGGACACCCTGCAAGAGACCCAGTACTTC.

The chain employs TRBV11-2 and TRBJ2-1; no definite D call. Germline values: CDR1 SGHAT, CDR2 FQNNGV. The CDR3 is 17 amino acids. V lost 1 base, J lost 2 bases, and 15 bases lay in between. CDR3 in DNA: TGTGCCAGCAGCTTAGTTCCAACGAGTTATGCCTACAATGAGCAGTTCTTC. Its translation: CASSLVPTSYAYNEQFF.

The CDR3 nucleotides read TGTGCCAGCAGCTCCCGGGACAGGGACTACAATGAGCAGTTCTTC. Its protein is CASSSRDRDYNEQFF. The J gene is TRBJ2-1, the V gene TRBV11-3; TRBD1 aligns across 9 bases. V gave up 4 bases and J gave up 3 bases; unmatched junction bases: 4. The CDR3 consists of 15 residues. Germline lookup yields CDR1 SGHNT and CDR2 YENEEA.

This chain joins TRBV9 and TRBJ2-7, with a possible D match to TRBD2 (6 bases). From germline, CDR1 is SGDLS and CDR2 YYNGEE. V lost 0 bases and J 1 base, leaving 11 bases between the germline ends. This CDR3 is built from 15 residues. The CDR3 reads CASSVGREWSYEQYF. The CDR3 DNA is TGTGCCAGCAGCGTAGGCCGGGAGTGGTCCTACGAGCAGTACTTC.

The V and J genes are TRBV6-4 and TRBJ2-1; D tentatively reads TRBD1 or TRBD2 (5 bases each). The CDR3 length is 16 residues. CDR1 and CDR2 (germline): MRHNA, SNTAGT. V lost 2 bases and J 1 base, leaving 12 bases between the germline ends. DNA of the CDR3: TGTGCCAGCAGTGACAAAAGCTGGGGGTCCTACAATGAGCAGTTCTTC. This translates into CASSDKSWGSYNEQFF.

Points on this clone: The same CDR3 is also encoded by other DNA sequences in this sample. The gene calls are TRBV6-5 and TRBJ2-7; possible D gene TRBD2, 6 bases. Looked up from germline, CDR1 is MNHEY and CDR2 is SVGAGI. The CDR3 is made up of 13 amino acids. The V gene lost 2 bases and the J gene lost 2 bases, with 7 bases spanning the gap. The CDR3 DNA sequence: TGTGCCAGCAGTTACGGCGGGACCTACGAGCAGTACTTC. It is translated as CASSYGGTYEQYF.

This clone was observed once. The chain employs TRBV9 and TRBJ1-1; TRBD1 agrees at 8 bases. V shed 0 bases, J shed 11 bases, and the junction held 6 bases outside the gene matches. Germline V CDR1 and CDR2: SGDLS, YYNGEE. CDR3 length equals 13 residues. CDR3 DNA sequence: TGTGCCAGCAGCGTAGCCGGGACAGGAGGGGCTTTCTTT. It specifies CASSVAGTGGAFF.